This TCR beta chain stems from a study of somatic mutations in cytotoxic T cells in rheumatoid arthritis. The CDR3 totals 18 residues. Whole-study results and caveats: CD8+ T-cell clonality did not differ significantly between rheumatoid arthritis patients and age-matched healthy controls. Each of about an eighth of the roughly 65 patients had a largest CD8+ clone that made up more than 20% of CD8+ cells.

TCRdb's table, derived via immunoSEQ multiplex PCR, lists solely in-frame clones and lacks some. The sample yields more than 15,000 clones, roughly 87% seen once. About this clone: What it binds is unknown.

Sample: CD8+ T cells sorted from blood. This clonotype was sampled from an adult with rheumatoid arthritis. The J gene is TRBJ1-2, the V gene TRBV21-1. TRBV21-1 is a documented pseudogene. The CDR3 here is CASSKGRERGDANYGYTF. The CDR3 nucleotides read TGTGCCAGCAGCAAAGGTCGGGAAAGAGGAGATGCTAACTATGGCTACACCTTC.